These 22 T cell receptor beta chains were all obtained from the same sample, sequenced in a study of T cell repertoires in cytomegalovirus infection. MiXCR, run by TCRdb on the reads, gives a single entry per CDR3 protein. The sample includes tens of thousands of distinct CDR3 sequences, roughly a quarter of them seen just once. The antigens these receptors bind are not known. Specimen: CD8+ T cells from cultured PBMCs, collected from culture after CMV antigen stimulation. The receptors were sampled from a human donor in good health (CMV status not recorded). Some clones in this sample may be carry-over from other donors' samples.

The chain combines TRBV12-3 or TRBV12-4 with TRBJ2-6; no reliable D call. CDR3 length: 14 residues. Trimming took 8 bases from V and 0 from J, leaving 8 bases between them. CDR3 sequence: CASRSNSGANVLTF. The CDR3 region has the DNA TGTGCCAGCCGTTCTAACTCTGGGGCCAACGTCCTGACTTTC.

The rearrangement links TRBV19 to TRBJ2-2, with D perhaps matching TRBD2 (5 bases). The CDR3 contains 16 residues. Germline CDR1 is LNHDA and CDR2 is SQIVND (reference sequence). Trimming removed 5 bases at V and 4 bases at J, with 17 bases between. The CDR3 DNA is TGTGCCAGTAGTGGGCGACTTGGAGGCGGCACCGGGGAGCTGTTTTTT. The encoded protein is CASSGRLGGGTGELFF.

The chain carries TRBV5-6 and TRBJ1-4; the match to TRBD1 covers 9 bases. With 4 bases clipped from V and 0 bases from J, the junction kept 4 bases outside the gene matches. Germline values: CDR1 SGHDT, CDR2 YYEEEE. The CDR3 runs 16 residues. In DNA, the CDR3 is TGTGCCAGCAGCATACGACAGGGGGCAACTAATGAAAAACTGTTTTTT. Translating it yields CASSIRQGATNEKLFF.

The CDR3 here is CASSLNLGAKNYGYTF. CDR3 in DNA: TGTGCCAGTAGTCTAAATCTTGGGGCAAAAAACTATGGCTACACCTTC. This chain uses TRBV19 with TRBJ1-2; maybe TRBD1 (5 bases). The CDR3 is made up of 16 amino acids. Per germline, CDR1 LNHDA and CDR2 SQIVND (reference sequence). Trimming stripped 5 bases from V and 2 bases from J, with 18 bases between.

This clonotype was detected only a few times. The chain couples TRBV19 to TRBJ1-5; no reliable D call. Germline CDR1 reads LNHDA; CDR2 reads SQIVND (reference sequence). The CDR3 loop spans 15 amino acids. V lost 1 base to trimming and J lost 0 bases, with 7 bases between them. The CDR3 here is CASSIVTASNQPQHF. The CDR3 DNA reads TGTGCCAGTAGTATAGTTACGGCTAGCAATCAGCCCCAGCATTTT.

The chain links TRBV7-9 to TRBJ2-7; D is unclear. Per the germline V gene, CDR1 is SEHNR and CDR2 is FQNEAQ (reference sequence). This CDR3 contains 13 residues. Trimming removed 5 bases from V and 4 bases from J, with 12 bases in between. CDR3 sequence: CASSITTEYEQYF. The DNA for the CDR3 is TGTGCCAGCAGCATCACGACGGAATACGAGCAGTACTTC.

This clonotype occurred many times. The chain couples TRBV11-3 to TRBJ1-2, with 8 nucleotides matching TRBD1. CDR3 length: 14 amino acids. Looked up from germline, CDR1 is SGHNT and CDR2 is YENEEA. V was pared by 6 bases and J by 6 bases, with 9 bases of the junction left unmatched. This CDR3 is CASRSTGGGNGYTF. CDR3 nucleotide sequence: TGTGCCAGCAGATCTACAGGGGGAGGGAATGGCTACACCTTC.

This clonotype was detected many times. The chain couples TRBV7-8 to TRBJ1-3; no definite D call. Per the germline V gene, CDR1 is SGHVS and CDR2 is FQNEAQ. The CDR3 consists of 16 residues. Trimming removed 1 base at V and 1 base at J, with 11 bases between. The CDR3 bases are TGTGCCAGCAGCTTAGACTGGCGGGATTCTGGAAACACCATATATTTT. Its translation is CASSLDWRDSGNTIYF.

The rearrangement uses TRBV7-4 and TRBJ2-3, with 10 bases aligning to TRBD2. This CDR3 has 16 residues. Losses at the gene ends were 5 bases for V and 3 bases for J; bases not matched to a gene: 8. Germline loops: CDR1 SGHVT, CDR2 SQSDAQ. The CDR3 loop reads CASSPTLAGDTDTQYF. CDR3 nucleotides: TGTGCCAGCAGCCCAACCCTAGCGGGGGATACAGATACGCAGTATTTT.

This clonotype showed up just a few times. V usage is TRBV27 and J usage is TRBJ2-2; D is perhaps TRBD1 (5 bases). CDR1 MNHEY and CDR2 SMNVEV come from the germline V gene (reference sequence). The CDR3 has 15 residues. Deletions cut 5 bases from V and 4 bases from J, with 14 bases between. The CDR3 sequence: CASSIEGALTGELFF. CDR3 sequence (DNA): TGTGCCAGCAGTATAGAAGGGGCCCTCACCGGGGAGCTGTTTTTT.

This clonotype was recorded at least ten times. In DNA form, the CDR3 reads TGTGCCAGCAGTCCGGGTTCGAGCTCCTACGAGCAGTACTTC. Protein product: CASSPGSSSYEQYF. V usage is TRBV6-1 and J usage is TRBJ2-7; no reliable D call. The CDR3 has 14 amino acids. V lost 5 bases, J lost 0 bases, and 11 bases lay in between. Germline-derived CDR1 and CDR2 are MNHNS and SASEGT.

This clonotype was observed many times. The CDR3 spells CASSLNGLETQYF. CDR3 in DNA: TGTGCCAGCAGCTTAAATGGTTTGGAGACCCAGTACTTC. The rearrangement uses TRBV7-3 and TRBJ2-5; no firm D call. This CDR3 has 13 residues. The ends were cut back, 1 base at V and 5 bases at J, with 8 bases in the middle. Per the germline V gene, CDR1 is SGHTA and CDR2 is FQGTGA.

The chain carries TRBV11-2 and TRBJ2-7; 12 bases match TRBD2. CDR1 and CDR2 from the germline V gene are SGHAT and FQNNGV. The CDR3 has 15 residues. V shed 4 bases and J 6 bases; nucleotides not matched to a gene: 7. The CDR3 nucleotides read TGTGCCAGCAGCTCAATGCTAGCGGGAGGGCTCGAGCAGTACTTC. This sequence encodes CASSSMLAGGLEQYF. The complete variable domain, with remaining parts taken from reference TRBV11-2 and TRBJ2-7, reads EAGVAQSPRYKIIEKRQSVAFWCNPISGHATLYWYQQILGQGPKLLIQFQNNGVVDDSQLPKDRFSAERLKGVDSTLKIQPAKLEDSAVYLCASSSMLAGGLEQYFGPGTRLTVT.

There are a few counts of this clonotype. A read error may account for a junction end that differs from germline. The V call is TRBV4-3, the J call TRBJ2-7, with a weak D call TRBD2 (5 bases). The V gene's germline CDR1 is LGHNA and CDR2 YSLEER. The CDR3 covers 15 residues. CDR3 loop: CASSKETPGSYEQYF. Written as DNA, the CDR3 is TGCGCCAGCAGCAAAGAGACTCCGGGATCCTACGAGCAGTACTTC.

The chain employs TRBV4-2 and TRBJ2-1; D remains unclear. Looked up from germline, CDR1 is LGHNA and CDR2 is YNFKEQ. The CDR3 totals 13 residues. V shed 0 bases and J shed 2 bases, with 2 bases lying between them. Here the CDR3 DNA reads TGTGCCAGCAGCCAAGACCCCTACAATGAGCAGTTCTTC. Amino acid sequence: CASSQDPYNEQFF.

This clonotype came up a few times. The gene calls are TRBV12-3 or TRBV12-4 and TRBJ2-4, with 7 bases that match TRBD1. CDR3 length: 13 amino acids. Trimming at V came to 7 bases and at J to 4 bases, leaving 4 bases not matched to a gene. CDR3 sequence reads: CASTATGKNIQYF. CDR3 in DNA: TGTGCCAGCACCGCGACAGGGAAAAACATTCAGTACTTC.

The J gene is TRBJ1-1, the V gene TRBV4-2; D gene unclear. This CDR3 region has 15 residues. With 4 bases removed from V and 4 bases from J, the gap between germline ends came to 16 bases. Germline CDR1 reads LGHNA; CDR2 reads YNFKEQ. The chain's CDR3 is CASSPKTGWGTEAFF. The CDR3, as DNA: TGTGCCAGCAGCCCAAAGACCGGGTGGGGCACTGAAGCTTTCTTT.

V and J are TRBV27 and TRBJ2-5, with TRBD2 matching 10 bases. Per germline, CDR1 MNHEY and CDR2 SMNVEV (reference sequence). V was pared by 6 bases and J by 5 bases, with 12 bases of the junction left unmatched. The CDR3 is made up of 16 amino acids. CDR3 in amino acids: CASSSISGGGVETQYF. The CDR3 DNA reads as TGTGCCAGCAGCTCTATCAGCGGGGGGGGTGTGGAGACCCAGTACTTC.

This clonotype was counted many times. The chain joins TRBV20-1 to TRBJ2-7; 9 bases are a match to TRBD1. Germline CDR1 and CDR2: DFQATT and SNEGSKA (reference sequence). V lost 6 bases and J lost 2; bases outside the gene matches: 2. The CDR3 runs 12 residues. CDR3: CSARDRAYEQYF. The CDR3 region has the DNA TGCAGTGCACGGGACAGGGCCTACGAGCAGTACTTC.

In its sample, this clonotype was seen many times. The rearrangement links TRBV6-2 or TRBV6-3 to TRBJ2-1; possible D gene TRBD2, 5 bases. Germline values: CDR1 MNHEY, CDR2 SVGEGT. V was trimmed by 2 bases and J by 2 bases, leaving 10 bases between them. The CDR3 has 15 amino acids. CDR3 region: CASSYGLSPYNEQFF. The CDR3 DNA is TGTGCCAGCAGTTACGGACTTTCCCCCTACAATGAGCAGTTCTTC.

This chain connects TRBV5-3 to TRBJ1-1, with a possible D match to TRBD1 (5 bases). TRBV5-3 is annotated as an ORF whose role is uncertain. With 8 bases removed from V and 5 bases from J, the gap between germline ends came to 25 bases. The CDR3 contains 16 residues. The CDR3 bases are TGTGCCAGCAGCCGGGACCGAAAACTCCGAAGGACTGAAGCTTTCTTT. It codes for CASSRDRKLRRTEAFF.

This clonotype has just a few counts. The V and J genes are TRBV7-9 and TRBJ2-7; a possible D gene is TRBD2 (5 bases). V lost 4 bases to trimming and J lost 3 bases, with 7 bases between them. CDR3 size: 12 residues. The germline CDR1 and CDR2 sequences are SEHNR and FQNEAQ (reference sequence). This CDR3 reads CASSSGFYEQYF. The CDR3 DNA is TGTGCCAGCAGCTCGGGGTTCTACGAGCAGTACTTC.